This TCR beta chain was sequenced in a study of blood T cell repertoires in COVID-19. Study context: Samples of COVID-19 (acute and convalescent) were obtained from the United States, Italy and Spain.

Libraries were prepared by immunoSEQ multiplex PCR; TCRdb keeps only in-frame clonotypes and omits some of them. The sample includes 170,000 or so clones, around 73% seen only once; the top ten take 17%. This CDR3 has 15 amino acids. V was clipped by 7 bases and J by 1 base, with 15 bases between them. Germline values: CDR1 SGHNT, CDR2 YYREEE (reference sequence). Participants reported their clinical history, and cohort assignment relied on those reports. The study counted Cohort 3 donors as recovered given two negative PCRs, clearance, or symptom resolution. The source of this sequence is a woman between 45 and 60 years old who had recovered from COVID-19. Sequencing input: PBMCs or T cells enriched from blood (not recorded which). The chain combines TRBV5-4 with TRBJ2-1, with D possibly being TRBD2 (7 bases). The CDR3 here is CASLRGRGSYNEQFF. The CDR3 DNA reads TGTGCCAGCCTCCGGGGGAGGGGGTCCTACAATGAGCAGTTCTTC.